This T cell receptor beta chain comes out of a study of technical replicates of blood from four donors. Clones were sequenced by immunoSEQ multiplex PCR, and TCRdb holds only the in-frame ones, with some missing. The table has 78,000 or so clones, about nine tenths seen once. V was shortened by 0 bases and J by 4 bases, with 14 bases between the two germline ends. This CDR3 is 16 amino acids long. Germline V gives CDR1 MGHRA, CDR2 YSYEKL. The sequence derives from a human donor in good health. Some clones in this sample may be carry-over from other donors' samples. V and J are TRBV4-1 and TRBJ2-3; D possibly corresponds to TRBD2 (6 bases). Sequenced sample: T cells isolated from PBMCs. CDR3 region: CASSQDRRAGADTQYF. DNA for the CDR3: TGCGCCAGCAGCCAAGATCGGAGGGCCGGTGCAGATACGCAGTATTTT.